This paragraph reports one T cell receptor beta chain. Its antigen is currently unknown. This CDR3 spans 13 amino acids. The V gene lost 5 bases and the J gene lost 4 bases, with 11 bases spanning the gap. CDR1 SGHAT and CDR2 FQNNGV come from the germline V gene. The sample is drawn from a study of OX40 agonist ivuxolimab in advanced cancers. Study context: All patients had ivuxolimab intravenously every 2 weeks at 0.01 to 10 mg/kg. One hepatocellular carcinoma and a couple of cutaneous melanoma patients partially responded.

Study-wide results and caveats: What antigens the expanded peripheral T cells recognized was never established.

Measured with immunoSEQ multiplex PCR; TCRdb has only the in-frame clones, and not every one. This table holds some 87,000 clones, about 89% found once. Patients were excluded for autoimmune disease history or systemic immunosuppression. The sequences come from CD4+ or CD8+ T cells sorted from blood, collected in a trial of the OX40 agonist ivuxolimab. The chain is built from TRBV11-2 and TRBJ1-2; a possible D gene is TRBD1 (5 bases). This TCR was sampled from an adult with an advanced solid tumor such as melanoma, head and neck, liver or kidney cancer. This CDR3 reads CASSHDSFYGYTF. The CDR3 region has the DNA TGTGCCAGCAGCCACGACAGTTTCTATGGCTACACCTTC.